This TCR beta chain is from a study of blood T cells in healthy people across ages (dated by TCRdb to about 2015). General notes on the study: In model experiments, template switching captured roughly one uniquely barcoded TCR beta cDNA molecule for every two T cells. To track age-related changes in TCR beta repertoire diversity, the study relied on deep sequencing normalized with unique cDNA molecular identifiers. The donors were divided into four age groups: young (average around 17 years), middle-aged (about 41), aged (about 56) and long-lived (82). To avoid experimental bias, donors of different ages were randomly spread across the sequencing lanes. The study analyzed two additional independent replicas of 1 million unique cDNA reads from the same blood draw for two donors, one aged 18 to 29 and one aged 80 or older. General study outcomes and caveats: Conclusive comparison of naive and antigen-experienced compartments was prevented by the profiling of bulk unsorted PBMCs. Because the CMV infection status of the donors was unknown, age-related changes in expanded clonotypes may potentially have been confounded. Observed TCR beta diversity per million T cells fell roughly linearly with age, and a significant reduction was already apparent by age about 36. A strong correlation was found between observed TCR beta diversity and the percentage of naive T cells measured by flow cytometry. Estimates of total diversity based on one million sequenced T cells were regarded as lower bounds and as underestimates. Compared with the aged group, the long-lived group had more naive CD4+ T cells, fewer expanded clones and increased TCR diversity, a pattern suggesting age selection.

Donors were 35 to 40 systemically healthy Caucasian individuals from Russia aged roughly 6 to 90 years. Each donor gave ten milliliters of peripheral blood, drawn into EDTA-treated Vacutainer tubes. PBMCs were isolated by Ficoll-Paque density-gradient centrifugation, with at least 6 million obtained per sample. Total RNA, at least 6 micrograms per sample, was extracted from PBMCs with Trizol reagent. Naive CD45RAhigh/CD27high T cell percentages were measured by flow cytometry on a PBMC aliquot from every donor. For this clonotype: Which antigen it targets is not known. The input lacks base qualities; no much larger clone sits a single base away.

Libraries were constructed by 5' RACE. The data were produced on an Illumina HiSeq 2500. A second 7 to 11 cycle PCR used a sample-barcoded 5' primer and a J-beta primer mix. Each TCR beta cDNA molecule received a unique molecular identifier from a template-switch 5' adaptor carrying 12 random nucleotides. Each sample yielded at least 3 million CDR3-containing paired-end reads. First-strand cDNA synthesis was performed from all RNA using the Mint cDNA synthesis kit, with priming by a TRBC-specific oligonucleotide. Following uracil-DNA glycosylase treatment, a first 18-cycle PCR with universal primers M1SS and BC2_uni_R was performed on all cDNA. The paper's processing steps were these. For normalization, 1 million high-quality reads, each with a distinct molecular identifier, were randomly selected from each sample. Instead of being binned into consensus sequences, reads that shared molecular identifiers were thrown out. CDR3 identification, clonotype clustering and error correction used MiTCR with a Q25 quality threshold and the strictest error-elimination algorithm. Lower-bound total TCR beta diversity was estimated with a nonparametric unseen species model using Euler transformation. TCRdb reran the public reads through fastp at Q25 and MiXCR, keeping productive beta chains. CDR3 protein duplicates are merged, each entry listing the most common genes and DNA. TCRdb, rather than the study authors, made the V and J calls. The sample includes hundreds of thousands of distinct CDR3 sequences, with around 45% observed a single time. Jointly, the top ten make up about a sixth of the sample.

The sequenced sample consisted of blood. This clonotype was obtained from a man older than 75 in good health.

The bases read TGCAGTGCTAGAGATCACGGCGGGAGTGTGGTCGAGCAGTACTTC. Its protein product is CSARDHGGSVVEQYF. Recombination connected TRBV20-1 to TRBJ2-7; 7 middle bases align to TRBD2. There are 15 amino acids in the CDR3, from cysteine to phenylalanine inclusive. Only the CDR3 portion is preserved as DNA: 45 bases, with reading frame beginning at the first base. Clipping removes 0 bases from V and 6 bases from J, with 11 as the unmatched junction base count. CDR1 and CDR2 were assigned from the germline V gene (reference sequence) as DFQATT and SNEGSKA.